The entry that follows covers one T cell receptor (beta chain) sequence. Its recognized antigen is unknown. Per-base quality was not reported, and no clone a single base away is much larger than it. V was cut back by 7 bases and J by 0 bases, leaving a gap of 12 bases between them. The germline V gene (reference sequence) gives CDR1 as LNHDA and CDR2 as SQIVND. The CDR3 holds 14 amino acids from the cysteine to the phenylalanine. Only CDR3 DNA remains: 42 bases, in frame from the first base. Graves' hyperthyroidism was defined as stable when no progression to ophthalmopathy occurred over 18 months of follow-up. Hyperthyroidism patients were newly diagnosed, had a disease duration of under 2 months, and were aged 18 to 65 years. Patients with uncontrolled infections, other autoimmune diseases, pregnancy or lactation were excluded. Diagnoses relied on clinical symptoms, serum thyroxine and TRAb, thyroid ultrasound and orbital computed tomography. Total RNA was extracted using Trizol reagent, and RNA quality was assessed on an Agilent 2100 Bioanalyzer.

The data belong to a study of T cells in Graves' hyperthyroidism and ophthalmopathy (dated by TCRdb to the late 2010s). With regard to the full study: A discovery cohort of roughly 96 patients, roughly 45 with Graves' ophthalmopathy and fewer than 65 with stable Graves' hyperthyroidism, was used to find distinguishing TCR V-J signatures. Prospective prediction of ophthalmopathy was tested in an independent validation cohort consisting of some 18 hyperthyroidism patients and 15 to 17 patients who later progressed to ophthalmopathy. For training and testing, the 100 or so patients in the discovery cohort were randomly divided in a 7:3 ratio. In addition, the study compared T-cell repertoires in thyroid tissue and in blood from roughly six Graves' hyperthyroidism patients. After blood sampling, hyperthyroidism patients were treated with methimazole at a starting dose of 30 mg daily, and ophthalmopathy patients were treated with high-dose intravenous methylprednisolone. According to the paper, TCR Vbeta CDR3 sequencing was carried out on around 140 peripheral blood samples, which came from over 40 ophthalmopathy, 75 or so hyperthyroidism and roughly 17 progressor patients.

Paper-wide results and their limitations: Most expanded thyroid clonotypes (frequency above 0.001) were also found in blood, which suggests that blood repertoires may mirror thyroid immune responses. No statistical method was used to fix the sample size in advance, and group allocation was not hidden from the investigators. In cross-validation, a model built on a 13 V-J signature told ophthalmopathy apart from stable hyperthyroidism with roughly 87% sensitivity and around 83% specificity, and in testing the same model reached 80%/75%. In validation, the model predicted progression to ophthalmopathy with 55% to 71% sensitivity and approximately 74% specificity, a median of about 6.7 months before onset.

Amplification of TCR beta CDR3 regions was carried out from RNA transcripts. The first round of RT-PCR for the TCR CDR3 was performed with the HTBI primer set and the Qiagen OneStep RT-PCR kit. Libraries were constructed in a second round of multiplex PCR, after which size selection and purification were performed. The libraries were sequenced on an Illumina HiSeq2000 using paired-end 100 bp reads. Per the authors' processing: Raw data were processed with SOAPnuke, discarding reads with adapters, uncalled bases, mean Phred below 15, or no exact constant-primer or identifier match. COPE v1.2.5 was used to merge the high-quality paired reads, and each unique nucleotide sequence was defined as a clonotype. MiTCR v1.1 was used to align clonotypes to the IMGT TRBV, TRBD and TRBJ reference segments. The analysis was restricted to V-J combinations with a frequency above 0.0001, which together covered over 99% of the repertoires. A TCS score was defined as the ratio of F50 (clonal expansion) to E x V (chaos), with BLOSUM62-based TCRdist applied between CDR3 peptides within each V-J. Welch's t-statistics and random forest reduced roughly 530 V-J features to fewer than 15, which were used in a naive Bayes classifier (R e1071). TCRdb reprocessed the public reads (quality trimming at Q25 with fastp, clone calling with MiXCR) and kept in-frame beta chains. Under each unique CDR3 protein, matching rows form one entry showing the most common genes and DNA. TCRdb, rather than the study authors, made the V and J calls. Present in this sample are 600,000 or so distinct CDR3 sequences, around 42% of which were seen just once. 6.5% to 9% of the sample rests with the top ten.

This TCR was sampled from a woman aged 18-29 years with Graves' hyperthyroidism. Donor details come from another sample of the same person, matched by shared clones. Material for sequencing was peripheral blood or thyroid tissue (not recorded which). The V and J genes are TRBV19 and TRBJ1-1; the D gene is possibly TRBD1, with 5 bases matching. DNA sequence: TGTGCCAGTACCCTCCAGGGTCTGAACACTGAAGCTTTCTTT. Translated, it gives CASTLQGLNTEAFF. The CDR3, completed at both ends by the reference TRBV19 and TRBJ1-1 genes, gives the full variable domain DGGITQSPKYLFRKEGQNVTLSCEQNLNHDAMYWYRQDPGQGLRLIYYSQIVNDFQKGDIAEGYSVSREKKESFPLTVTSAQKNPTAFYLCASTLQGLNTEAFFGQGTRLTVV.